Ten or more counts support the clone carrying this T cell receptor (beta chain). A universal primer site was incorporated via template switching, and the cDNA contained unique molecular identifiers. TCRdb processed the 5' RACE reads anew with MiXCR; each CDR3 protein has one entry. Among some 200,000 distinct CDR3 sequences, 6% to 9% were seen once, and the ten largest hold 1.9%. All of the donors were Caucasians in good health. This sample was taken from a study of identical twins. The V gene end was trimmed by 5 bases and the J gene end by 5 bases; junction bases not matched to a gene: 5. This CDR3 has 14 amino acids. These data were also filed under a second study, of yellow fever vaccine responses in identical twins. That work states: Reportedly, the T cell response mounted by twins to vaccine seemed partly convergent, partly personalized.

The TCR sequence derives from a woman under 30 in good health. J is TRBJ1-5 and V is TRBV12-3 or TRBV12-4; TRBD1 matches 8 bases. The sample taken for sequencing was memory (CD45RO+) T cells sorted from blood. The CDR3 DNA sequence: TGTGCCAGCAGTGTGGACAGGGCGTATCAGCCCCAGCATTTT. This gives the protein CASSVDRAYQPQHF.